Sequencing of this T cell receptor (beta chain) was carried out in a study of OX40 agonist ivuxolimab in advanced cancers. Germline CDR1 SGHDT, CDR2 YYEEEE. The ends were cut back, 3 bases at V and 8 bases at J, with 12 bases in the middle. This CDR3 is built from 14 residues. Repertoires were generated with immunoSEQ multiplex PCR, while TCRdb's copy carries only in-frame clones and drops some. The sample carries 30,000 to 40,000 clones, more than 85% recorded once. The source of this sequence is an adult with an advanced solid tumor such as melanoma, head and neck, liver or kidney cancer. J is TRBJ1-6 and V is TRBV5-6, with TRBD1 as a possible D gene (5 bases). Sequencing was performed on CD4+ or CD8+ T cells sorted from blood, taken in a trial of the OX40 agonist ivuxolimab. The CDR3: CASSSTGRYSPLHF. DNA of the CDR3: TGTGCCAGCAGCTCTACAGGACGCTATTCACCCCTCCACTTT. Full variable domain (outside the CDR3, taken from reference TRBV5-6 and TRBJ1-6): DAGVTQSPTHLIKTRGQQVTLRCSPKSGHDTVSWYQQALGQGPQFIFQYYEEEERQRGNFPDRFSGHQFPNYSSELNVNALLLGDSALYLCASSSTGRYSPLHFGNGTRLTVT.